These 12 T cell receptor beta chains share one sample of origin, sequenced in a study of control samples from healthy donors and cancer patients. Method: immunoSEQ multiplex PCR; TCRdb's copy keeps in-frame clones and lacks some. The data contain 150,000 to 200,000 clones, approximately 86% of them seen just once; the ten biggest clones take up about 1.7%. Specimen: blood. These receptor sequences come from a man between 18 and 29 years old in good health.

This clone appeared once. V gene TRBV7-3 combines with J gene TRBJ1-2; D gene ambiguous. With 2 bases removed from V and 0 bases from J, the gap between germline ends came to 10 bases. This CDR3 has 15 amino acids. CDR1 and CDR2 from the germline V gene are SGHTA and FQGTGA. CDR3: CASSLEQETNYGYTF. The CDR3, as DNA: TGTGCCAGCAGCTTAGAGCAGGAGACTAACTATGGCTACACCTTC. Based on the CDR3 plus reference TRBV7-3 and TRBJ1-2, the full variable domain is GAGVSQTPSNKVTEKGKYVELRCDPISGHTALYWYRQSLGQGPEFLIYFQGTGAADDSGLPNDRFFAVRPEGSVSTLKIQRTERGDSAVYLCASSLEQETNYGYTFGSGTRLTVV.

The chain joins TRBV7-2 to TRBJ1-5, with D unresolved. The germline CDR1 and CDR2 sequences are SGHTA and FQGNSA. The CDR3 extends over 13 amino acids. V was cut by 5 bases and J by 6 bases, with 11 bases left in between. CDR3 region: CASSQRRGQPQHF. The CDR3 nucleotides read TGTGCCAGCAGCCAACGGCGGGGTCAGCCCCAGCATTTT.

Of note for this clone: The sample has other DNA sequences that encode this CDR3 too. The chain employs TRBV5-1 and TRBJ2-7; D is possibly TRBD2 (6 bases). Trimming removed 0 bases from V and 3 bases from J, with 7 bases in between. The V gene's germline CDR1 is SGHRS and CDR2 YFSETQ. The CDR3 extends over 13 amino acids. Here the CDR3 reads CASSLVGGYEQYF. The DNA for the CDR3 is TGCGCCAGCAGCTTGGTGGGGGGCTACGAGCAGTACTTC.

This clone was observed a few times. The gene calls are TRBV12-3 or TRBV12-4 and TRBJ2-3; D is unclear. V lost 11 bases to trimming and J lost 1 base, with 10 bases between them. The CDR3 runs 12 residues. CDR3 sequence: CAVLLGTDTQYF. CDR3 nucleotide sequence: TGTGCCGTACTATTGGGCACAGATACGCAGTATTTT.

The chain links TRBV2 to TRBJ2-2; 8 nucleotides line up with TRBD1. From germline, CDR1 is SNHLY and CDR2 FYNNEI. J was trimmed by 3 bases and V by 8 bases; bases with no gene match: 2. The CDR3 extends over 13 amino acids. This chain's CDR3 is CASGTGHTGELFF. CDR3 coding DNA: TGTGCCAGCGGGACAGGCCACACCGGGGAGCTGTTTTTT.

This clone was recorded once. The chain recombines TRBV11-2 with TRBJ2-2, with 10 bases that match TRBD2. This CDR3 spans 16 amino acids. The V and J ends lost 2 bases and 4 bases, in that order; junction bases with no gene match: 4. The germline CDR1 and CDR2 sequences are SGHAT and FQNNGV. CDR3 nucleotide sequence: TGTGCCAGCAGCTTACGGTGGACTAGCGGCACCGGGGAGCTGTTTTTT. Amino acid sequence: CASSLRWTSGTGELFF.

The gene calls are TRBV27 and TRBJ2-5; 10 bases line up with TRBD2. Germline CDR1 reads MNHEY; CDR2 reads SMNVEV (reference sequence). CDR3 length: 17 amino acids. V was pared by 1 base and J by 2 bases, with 7 bases of the junction left unmatched. CDR3 amino acids: CASSLFPISGGQETQYF. DNA of the CDR3: TGTGCCAGCAGTTTATTCCCCATTAGCGGGGGGCAAGAGACCCAGTACTTC.

V gene TRBV19 combines with J gene TRBJ1-5; 9 bases fit TRBD1. With 5 bases clipped from V and 0 bases from J, the junction kept 8 bases outside the gene matches. Germline assignment: CDR1 LNHDA and CDR2 SQIVND (reference sequence). The CDR3 sequence is 17 residues long. CDR3 loop: CASSPIDRGNSNQPQHF. In DNA form, the CDR3 reads TGTGCCAGTAGTCCTATAGACAGGGGGAATAGCAATCAGCCCCAGCATTTT. Variable domain in full (rest from reference TRBV19 and TRBJ1-5): DGGITQSPKYLFRKEGQNVTLSCEQNLNHDAMYWYRQDPGQGLRLIYYSQIVNDFQKGDIAEGYSVSREKKESFPLTVTSAQKNPTAFYLCASSPIDRGNSNQPQHFGDGTRLSIL.

This clone was seen a single time. V gene TRBV7-3 combines with J gene TRBJ2-2, with 8 bases aligning to TRBD1. Unmatched junction bases numbered 7, after V lost 0 bases and J lost 4 bases. The length of the CDR3 is 17 residues. Germline V gene sequence: CDR1 SGHTA, CDR2 FQGTGA. The CDR3 spells CASSLTARTGFTGELFF. Here the CDR3 DNA reads TGTGCCAGCAGCTTAACGGCCCGGACAGGGTTCACCGGGGAGCTGTTTTTT.

The chain recombines TRBV25-1 with TRBJ2-1; D is possibly TRBD1 (6 bases). The length of the CDR3 is 13 residues. Germline CDR1 MGHDK, CDR2 SYGVNS. The V gene lost 6 bases and the J gene lost 5 bases, with 11 bases spanning the gap. The CDR3 reads CASRERTDNEQFF. DNA for the CDR3: TGTGCCAGCAGAGAAAGGACAGACAATGAGCAGTTCTTC.

The chain links TRBV19 to TRBJ2-7, with D uncertain. The CDR3 has 14 amino acids. Trimming stripped 0 bases from V and 3 bases from J, with 9 bases between. The V gene's germline CDR1 is LNHDA and CDR2 SQIVND (reference sequence). CDR3 in DNA: TGTGCCAGTAGTATAGAGGGCACCTACTACGAGCAGTACTTC. Its protein is CASSIEGTYYEQYF.

The chain links TRBV24-1 to TRBJ2-7; TRBD1 matches 8 bases. Germline V gene lookup returns CDR1 KGHDR and CDR2 SFDVKD. CDR3 length: 19 residues. Unmatched junction bases numbered 17, after V lost 5 bases and J lost 0 bases. The CDR3 protein is CATSAAPGQAYFNSYEQYF. The CDR3 nucleotides are TGTGCCACCAGTGCGGCTCCGGGACAGGCATACTTTAACTCCTACGAGCAGTACTTC.